The clone carrying this TCR beta chain came up a few times. What it binds is unknown. The V and J ends lost 2 bases and 4 bases, in that order; junction bases with no gene match: 6. The V gene's germline CDR1 is SGHRS and CDR2 YFSETQ. The CDR3 has 17 residues. TCR beta libraries were prepared from cDNA with unique molecular identifiers. TCRdb redid the calling of the PCR reads with MiXCR, one entry per CDR3 protein. The profile shows a few hundred thousand distinct CDR3 sequences, 30% to 45% of them singletons. The source of the sample is a study of post-analysis software for immune sequencing data. The wider study: The disease courses covered relapsing-remitting, secondary progressive and progressive-relapsing multiple sclerosis.

Study-wide points: In patients, TRBV5-6, TRBV5-1 and TRBV20-1 belonged to several TRBV segments found more frequently than in controls.

The sample was blood. The sequence derives from a girl aged 10 to 17 with multiple sclerosis. The J gene is TRBJ2-1, the V gene TRBV5-1, with 13 bases matching TRBD2. The CDR3 here is CASSLGLAGVGYNEQFF. For the CDR3, the DNA is TGCGCCAGCAGCTTAGGACTAGCGGGGGTAGGGTACAATGAGCAGTTCTTC.